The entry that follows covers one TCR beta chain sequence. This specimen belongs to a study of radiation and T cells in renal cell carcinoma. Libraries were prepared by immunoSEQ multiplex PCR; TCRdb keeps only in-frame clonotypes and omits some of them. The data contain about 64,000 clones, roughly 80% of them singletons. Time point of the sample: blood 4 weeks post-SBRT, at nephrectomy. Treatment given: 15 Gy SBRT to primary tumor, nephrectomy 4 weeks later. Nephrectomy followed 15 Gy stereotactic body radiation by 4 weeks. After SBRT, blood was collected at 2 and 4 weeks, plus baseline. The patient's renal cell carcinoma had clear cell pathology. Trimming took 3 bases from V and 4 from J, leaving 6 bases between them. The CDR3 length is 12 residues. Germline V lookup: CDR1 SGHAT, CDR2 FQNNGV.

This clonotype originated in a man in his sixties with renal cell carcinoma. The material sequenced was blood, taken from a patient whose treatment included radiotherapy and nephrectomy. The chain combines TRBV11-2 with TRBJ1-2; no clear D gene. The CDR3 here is CASSLVPYGYTF. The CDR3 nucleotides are TGTGCCAGCAGCTTGGTTCCCTATGGCTACACCTTC.